The 20 T cell receptor beta chains below come from one sample, sequenced in a study of blood T cell repertoires in COVID-19. The protocol was immunoSEQ multiplex PCR, while the TCRdb copy is restricted to in-frame clones and leaves out a portion. The sample lists about 180,000 clones, 85% occurring once. Material: peripheral blood. The receptors originated from a person in their 70s with COVID-19, enrolled during active disease.

This clone has a handful of counts. This chain links TRBV7-9 with TRBJ1-2; D possibly corresponds to TRBD1 (6 bases). The V end lost 10 bases, the J end lost 2 bases, and 17 bases lay between the germline ends. The CDR3 covers 14 residues. The germline V gene encodes CDR1 SEHNR and CDR2 FQNEAQ (reference sequence). CDR3 DNA sequence: TGTGCCACCGAGACCCAACAGGGAAACTATGGCTACACCTTC. Translating it yields CATETQQGNYGYTF.

The chain uses TRBV4-1 and TRBJ1-5; D is unresolved. Germline V lookup: CDR1 MGHRA, CDR2 YSYEKL. Trimming took 4 bases from V and 2 from J, leaving 6 bases between them. This CDR3 comprises 13 residues. CDR3 protein: CASSLRGNQPQHF. CDR3 in DNA: TGCGCCAGCAGCCTACGAGGCAATCAGCCCCAGCATTTT.

This chain links TRBV27 with TRBJ2-1, with TRBD2 identical over 10 bases. The ends lost 3 bases at V and 7 bases at J; junction bases unmatched: 3. Germline V gene lookup returns CDR1 MNHEY and CDR2 SMNVEV (reference sequence). This CDR3 contains 14 residues. The CDR3 here is CASSFSGGKNEQFF. The DNA of the CDR3 is TGTGCCAGCAGTTTTAGCGGGGGGAAAAATGAGCAGTTCTTC.

As DNA, the CDR3 is TGTGCCAGCAGCCACACCTACGAGCAGTACTTC. This sequence encodes CASSHTYEQYF. This chain connects TRBV3-1 (or the pseudogene TRBV3-2) to TRBJ2-7, with D hard to call. V was cut by 3 bases and J by 2 bases, with 2 bases left in between. The CDR3 loop spans 11 amino acids. CDR1 is LGHDT, CDR2 YNNKEL, per germline (reference sequence).

V usage is TRBV28 and J usage is TRBJ1-3; D is undetermined. V was trimmed by 5 bases and J by 0 bases, leaving 8 bases between them. Germline CDR1 reads MDHEN; CDR2 reads SYDVKM. The CDR3 spans 14 residues. CDR3 in DNA: TGTGCCAGCAGTGAGAGATACTCTGGAAACACCATATATTTT. Translated: CASSERYSGNTIYF.

The rearrangement uses TRBV3-1 (or the pseudogene TRBV3-2) and TRBJ2-5, with D possibly matching TRBD1 (5 bases). V dropped 1 base and J dropped 0 bases, with 15 bases sitting between them. This CDR3 is 17 amino acids long. CDR1 is LGHDT, CDR2 YNNKEL, per germline (reference sequence). CDR3 in DNA: TGTGCCAGCAGCCAAGTGAAAAGTGGGGCGTACCAAGAGACCCAGTACTTC. As protein: CASSQVKSGAYQETQYF.

The gene calls are TRBV5-1 and TRBJ2-2; 9 nucleotides line up with TRBD2. Germline V gives CDR1 SGHRS, CDR2 YFSETQ. CDR3 length equals 17 residues. After removal of 1 base from V and 4 bases from J, the junction contained 8 bases not matched to a gene. CDR3 in amino acids: CASSLLVTSGPTGELFF. DNA of the CDR3: TGCGCCAGCAGCTTGTTAGTGACTAGCGGACCCACCGGGGAGCTGTTTTTT.

This sequence joins TRBV5-8 and TRBJ1-5, with a tentative D call TRBD1 (5 bases). The germline V gene encodes CDR1 SGHTS and CDR2 YDEGEE. CDR3 length equals 15 residues. Trimming left V 1 base short and J 3 bases short, with 11 bases between. CDR3 region: CASSLTGFDNQPQHF. CDR3 sequence (DNA): TGTGCCAGCAGCTTGACAGGTTTTGACAATCAGCCCCAGCATTTT.

V usage is TRBV6-2 or TRBV6-3 and J usage is TRBJ2-5; D call uncertain. Trimming left V 3 bases short and J 4 bases short, with 12 bases between. The CDR3 has 14 amino acids. Per the germline V gene, CDR1 is MNHEY and CDR2 is SVGEGT. The CDR3 region is CASSYVVAPETQYF. The CDR3 region has the DNA TGTGCCAGCAGTTATGTGGTAGCACCAGAGACCCAGTACTTC.

This clone was counted once. This CDR3 is CASRQIRGREAFF. The CDR3 DNA follows: TGTGCCAGCAGGCAAATCCGGGGAAGAGAGGCTTTCTTT. The chain employs TRBV12-3 or TRBV12-4 and TRBJ1-1; D not resolved. V gave up 6 bases and J gave up 11 bases, with 19 bases separating them. The length of the CDR3 is 13 residues.

The chain couples TRBV7-9 to TRBJ2-2; 8 nucleotides align to TRBD2. The germline CDR1 and CDR2 sequences are SEHNR and FQNEAQ (reference sequence). J lost 3 bases, V lost 6 bases, and 9 bases had no gene match. This CDR3 spans 16 amino acids. CDR3 in amino acids: CASSRPSGGDTGELFF. The CDR3 DNA sequence: TGTGCCAGCAGTCGGCCGTCCGGGGGGGACACCGGGGAGCTGTTTTTT.

J is TRBJ2-2 and V is TRBV19; 7 bases map to TRBD2. Germline V gene sequence: CDR1 LNHDA, CDR2 SQIVND (reference sequence). Trimming at V came to 5 bases and at J to 10 bases, leaving 10 bases not matched to a gene. This CDR3 is 14 amino acids long. CDR3 protein: CASSSPGLQSELFF. CDR3 sequence (DNA): TGTGCCAGTAGTTCGCCGGGACTACAGTCGGAGCTGTTTTTT.

This clone was seen only once. The rearrangement links TRBV5-1 to TRBJ1-2; D is perhaps TRBD1 (5 bases). The ends were cut back, 4 bases at V and 4 bases at J, with 29 bases in the middle. The CDR3 runs 19 residues. The V gene's germline CDR1 is SGHRS and CDR2 YFSETQ. CDR3 DNA sequence: TGCGCCAGCAGCCCGGTCCCCCTTCCCGACAGAGTACTGACCTATGGCTACACCTTC. Translating it yields CASSPVPLPDRVLTYGYTF. Full variable domain (rest looked up from reference TRBV5-1 and TRBJ1-2): KAGVTQTPRYLIKTRGQQVTLSCSPISGHRSVSWYQQTPGQGLQFLFEYFSETQRNKGNFPGRFSGRQFSNSRSEMNVSTLELGDSALYLCASSPVPLPDRVLTYGYTFGSGTRLTVV.

In nucleotides, the CDR3 is TGCGCCAGCAGCTTGACCCCGGACAGTACCTACGAGCAGTACTTC. Its protein product is CASSLTPDSTYEQYF. The chain links TRBV5-1 to TRBJ2-7; a weak D match, TRBD1 (6 bases). Deletions cut 1 base from V and 2 bases from J, with 13 bases between. The CDR3 extends over 15 amino acids. Germline-derived CDR1 and CDR2 are SGHRS and YFSETQ.

This rearrangement joins TRBV4-3 to TRBJ2-7; possible D gene TRBD2, 7 bases. The V end lost 1 base, the J end lost 4 bases, and 14 bases lay between the germline ends. In germline, CDR1 is LGHNA, CDR2 YSLEER. The length of the CDR3 is 15 residues. CDR3 bases: TGCGCCAGCAGCCAAGTAGGCGAGGGGGGGTACGAGCAGTACTTC. Its protein is CASSQVGEGGYEQYF.

J is TRBJ1-4 and V is TRBV3-1 (or the pseudogene TRBV3-2), with D possibly being TRBD1 (5 bases). Germline CDR1 is LGHDT and CDR2 is YNNKEL (reference sequence). Trimming took 3 bases from V and 3 from J, leaving 8 bases between them. The CDR3 is 14 amino acids. CDR3 sequence (DNA): TGTGCCAGCAGCCACAGGGCCGCTAATGAAAAACTGTTTTTT. Translation: CASSHRAANEKLFF.

The CDR3, as DNA: TGTGCCAGCAGCCAAACAGGGGGAAATTCTGAAGCTTTCTTT. Translating it yields CASSQTGGNSEAFF. This chain connects TRBV3-1 (or the pseudogene TRBV3-2) to TRBJ1-1; 8 bases map to TRBD1. From germline, CDR1 is LGHDT and CDR2 YNNKEL (reference sequence). The CDR3 is made up of 14 amino acids. V trimming: 2 bases; J trimming: 6 bases; junction bases outside the gene matches: 5.

The chain joins TRBV6-5 to TRBJ2-7; 7 positions match TRBD1. The ends lost 6 bases at V and 5 bases at J; junction bases unmatched: 10. The CDR3 spans 14 residues. Germline V gene sequence: CDR1 MNHEY, CDR2 SVGAGI. CDR3 DNA: TGTGCCAGCAGCCCATACGACAGGGAACACGAGCAGTACTTC. Its translation: CASSPYDREHEQYF.

Only one count was recorded for this clone. This chain connects TRBV7-9 to TRBJ1-3, with 8 bases that match TRBD1. V trimming: 5 bases; J trimming: 7 bases; junction bases outside the gene matches: 7. Germline V lookup: CDR1 SEHNR, CDR2 FQNEAQ (reference sequence). This CDR3 is built from 14 residues. The chain's CDR3 is CASSTRTGSNTIYF. The CDR3, as DNA: TGTGCCAGCAGCACTCGGACAGGGTCGAACACCATATATTTT.

This clone appeared a few times. This rearrangement joins TRBV5-4 to TRBJ2-7; D remains ambiguous. The V gene lost 1 base and the J gene lost 1 base, with 9 bases spanning the gap. The germline gives CDR1 SGHNT, CDR2 YYREEE (reference sequence). This CDR3 contains 14 residues. This CDR3 reads CASSLPGFSYEQYF. CDR3 in DNA: TGTGCCAGCAGCTTGCCAGGCTTTTCCTACGAGCAGTACTTC.